A selection of T cell receptor beta chains follows, all from one sample in a study of liver allograft versus peripheral blood T cells. Each CDR3 protein is one row after TCRdb ran MiXCR on the reads. The sample holds approximately 2,300 distinct CDR3 sequences, roughly 15% seen once. The receptors shown here come from a human patient who had a liver transplant. The graft donor may have contributed some T cells. CDR3s include the opening cysteine and the closing phenylalanine or tryptophan. The order of the fields is V gene, D gene, clone size, J gene, CDR3 protein, CDR3 DNA. The D gene is left open where the match is weak. Clone size is given for some rows only: seen once, a few or many times, or a class if the clone is expanded.

V gene: TRBV6-5; D gene: -; clone size: -; J gene: TRBJ1-2; CDR3 protein: CASSPERQVYGYTF; CDR3 DNA: TGTGCCAGCAGCCCCGAAAGGCAGGTGTATGGCTACACCTTC
V gene: TRBV15; D gene: -; clone size: medium-sized; J gene: TRBJ1-3; CDR3 protein: CATSRETLPSSGNTIYF; CDR3 DNA: TGTGCCACCAGCAGAGAAACTCTTCCTAGCTCTGGAAACACCATATATTTT
V gene: TRBV12-5; D gene: -; clone size: medium-sized; J gene: TRBJ1-2; CDR3 protein: CASGLTPNYGYTF; CDR3 DNA: TGTGCTAGTGGTTTGACTCCTAACTATGGCTACACCTTC
V gene: TRBV7-2; D gene: TRBD1; clone size: few; J gene: TRBJ1-5; CDR3 protein: CASSSMDREAQHF; CDR3 DNA: TGTGCCAGCAGCTCCATGGACAGGGAGGCCCAGCATTTT
V gene: TRBV24-1; D gene: TRBD1; clone size: few; J gene: TRBJ1-2; CDR3 protein: CATSDGGTGGGYTF; CDR3 DNA: TGTGCCACCAGTGACGGTGGGACAGGGGGTGGCTACACCTTC
V gene: TRBV7-9; D gene: TRBD1; clone size: few; J gene: TRBJ1-6; CDR3 protein: CASSAGQGAGPPLHF; CDR3 DNA: TGTGCCAGCAGCGCCGGACAGGGGGCAGGTCCACCCCTCCACTTT
V gene: TRBV19; D gene: -; clone size: medium-sized; J gene: TRBJ1-2; CDR3 protein: CASSPELGGYTF; CDR3 DNA: TGTGCCAGTAGCCCCGAGTTAGGAGGCTACACCTTC
V gene: TRBV9; D gene: -; clone size: once; J gene: TRBJ1-1; CDR3 protein: CASSQTSNTEAFF; CDR3 DNA: TGTGCCAGCAGCCAGACCTCGAACACTGAAGCTTTCTTT
V gene: TRBV6-5; D gene: -; clone size: -; J gene: TRBJ1-3; CDR3 protein: CASNNGNTIYF; CDR3 DNA: TGTGCCAGCAATAATGGAAACACCATATATTTT
V gene: TRBV5-5; D gene: -; clone size: -; J gene: TRBJ1-3; CDR3 protein: CASSSFGARGNTIYF; CDR3 DNA: TGTGCCAGCAGCTCTTTCGGGGCGCGGGGAAACACCATATATTTT
V gene: TRBV6-5; D gene: TRBD1; clone size: medium-sized; J gene: TRBJ1-2; CDR3 protein: CASSYLTGGNGYTF; CDR3 DNA: TGTGCCAGCAGTTACCTCACAGGGGGAAATGGCTACACCTTC
V gene: TRBV20-1; D gene: -; clone size: -; J gene: TRBJ1-2; CDR3 protein: CSATPGGAQNYGYTF; CDR3 DNA: TGCAGTGCGACCCCCGGGGGGGCCCAAAACTATGGCTACACCTTC
V gene: TRBV14; D gene: -; clone size: medium-sized; J gene: TRBJ1-1; CDR3 protein: CASSQLGGGTEAFF; CDR3 DNA: TGTGCCAGCAGCCAACTGGGAGGAGGCACTGAAGCTTTCTTT
V gene: TRBV5-4; D gene: TRBD2; clone size: medium-sized; J gene: TRBJ2-1; CDR3 protein: CASSRGLAEYNEQFF; CDR3 DNA: TGTGCCAGCAGCAGGGGACTAGCGGAGTACAATGAGCAGTTCTTC
V gene: TRBV5-6; D gene: -; clone size: few; J gene: TRBJ1-2; CDR3 protein: CASSPLRATYGYTF; CDR3 DNA: TGTGCCAGCAGCCCGTTACGAGCAACCTATGGCTACACCTTC
V gene: TRBV6-8; D gene: -; clone size: medium-sized; J gene: TRBJ1-4; CDR3 protein: CAIIPSGGNEKLFF; CDR3 DNA: TGTGCCATCATCCCGTCGGGAGGTAATGAAAAACTGTTTTTT
V gene: TRBV2; D gene: TRBD1; clone size: -; J gene: TRBJ1-6; CDR3 protein: CASRAGQGMAPLHF; CDR3 DNA: TGTGCCAGCAGGGCGGGACAGGGCATGGCACCCCTCCACTTT
V gene: TRBV5-6; D gene: -; clone size: few; J gene: TRBJ1-2; CDR3 protein: CASSYGTGANYGYTF; CDR3 DNA: TGTGCCAGCAGTTACGGGACTGGGGCTAACTATGGCTACACCTTC
V gene: TRBV6-5; D gene: TRBD1; clone size: -; J gene: TRBJ1-1; CDR3 protein: CASRQGARIEAFF; CDR3 DNA: TGTGCCAGCAGACAGGGGGCGCGGATTGAAGCTTTCTTT
V gene: TRBV18; D gene: -; clone size: large; J gene: TRBJ1-3; CDR3 protein: CASSPQPEGNTIYF; CDR3 DNA: TGTGCCAGCTCACCACAGCCGGAGGGAAACACCATATATTTT
V gene: TRBV20-1; D gene: -; clone size: -; J gene: TRBJ1-2; CDR3 protein: CSAVDLRGGGYTF; CDR3 DNA: TGCAGTGCTGTGGACTTGCGGGGGGGGGGCTACACCTTC
V gene: TRBV2; D gene: -; clone size: few; J gene: TRBJ1-5; CDR3 protein: CASGDGASRSQPQHF; CDR3 DNA: TGTGCCAGCGGTGACGGGGCCAGTAGGAGTCAGCCCCAGCATTTT
V gene: TRBV10-3; D gene: TRBD1; clone size: medium-sized; J gene: TRBJ1-4; CDR3 protein: CASGQGASANEKLFF; CDR3 DNA: TGTGCCTCCGGACAGGGGGCGTCGGCTAATGAAAAACTGTTTTTT
V gene: TRBV12-3/TRBV12-4; D gene: -; clone size: medium-sized; J gene: TRBJ1-1; CDR3 protein: CASTLRGAGTEAFF; CDR3 DNA: TGTGCCAGCACCTTGAGGGGGGCAGGGACTGAAGCTTTCTTT
V gene: TRBV19; D gene: TRBD1; clone size: -; J gene: TRBJ1-2; CDR3 protein: CASSVGQGGYTF; CDR3 DNA: TGTGCCAGTAGTGTGGGACAGGGTGGCTACACCTTC
V gene: TRBV18; D gene: -; clone size: medium-sized; J gene: TRBJ2-7; CDR3 protein: CASSPRTEAYEQYF; CDR3 DNA: TGTGCCAGCTCACCACGGACAGAGGCCTACGAGCAGTACTTC
V gene: TRBV10-3; D gene: -; clone size: medium-sized; J gene: TRBJ2-1; CDR3 protein: CAISDGNPQFF; CDR3 DNA: TGTGCCATCAGTGACGGAAACCCTCAGTTCTTC
V gene: TRBV5-1; D gene: -; clone size: few; J gene: TRBJ1-1; CDR3 protein: CASSLAAGGTEAFF; CDR3 DNA: TGCGCCAGCAGCTTGGCCGCCGGAGGGACTGAAGCTTTCTTT
V gene: TRBV24-1; D gene: -; clone size: large; J gene: TRBJ1-4; CDR3 protein: CATSAGQIATNEKLFF; CDR3 DNA: TGTGCCACCAGCGCAGGACAGATTGCAACTAATGAAAAACTGTTTTTT
V gene: TRBV6-1; D gene: -; clone size: medium-sized; J gene: TRBJ1-1; CDR3 protein: CASSERDPKAFF; CDR3 DNA: TGTGCCAGCAGTGAACGGGACCCAAAAGCTTTCTTT
V gene: TRBV7-9; D gene: -; clone size: -; J gene: TRBJ1-1; CDR3 protein: CASSLGYGGDTEAFF; CDR3 DNA: TGTGCCAGCAGCTTAGGGTACGGGGGCGACACTGAAGCTTTCTTT
V gene: TRBV11-3; D gene: -; clone size: few; J gene: TRBJ2-2; CDR3 protein: CASSTMTGELFF; CDR3 DNA: TGTGCCAGCAGTACAATGACCGGGGAGCTGTTTTTT
V gene: TRBV6-2/TRBV6-3; D gene: TRBD1; clone size: -; J gene: TRBJ1-2; CDR3 protein: CASRPTGTGHGYTF; CDR3 DNA: TGTGCCAGCAGACCCACCGGGACAGGGCATGGCTACACCTTC
V gene: TRBV10-3; D gene: TRBD1; clone size: medium-sized; J gene: TRBJ1-5; CDR3 protein: CATWDSPNQPQHF; CDR3 DNA: TGTGCCACCTGGGACAGTCCCAATCAGCCCCAGCATTTT
V gene: TRBV20-1; D gene: -; clone size: medium-sized; J gene: TRBJ1-3; CDR3 protein: CSARNNQGNTIYF; CDR3 DNA: TGCAGTGCTAGAAATAACCAAGGAAACACCATATATTTT
V gene: TRBV7-2; D gene: -; clone size: few; J gene: TRBJ1-2; CDR3 protein: CASSIGGLGGADGYTF; CDR3 DNA: TGTGCCAGCAGCATCGGGGGTCTTGGGGGGGCGGATGGCTACACCTTC
V gene: TRBV29-1; D gene: -; clone size: -; J gene: TRBJ1-2; CDR3 protein: CSVENGGYTF; CDR3 DNA: TGCAGCGTTGAAAACGGTGGCTACACCTTC